These 8 T cell receptor beta chains were sequenced from one sample in a study of blood T cell repertoires in COVID-19. Sequencing was performed with immunoSEQ multiplex PCR; in TCRdb, only in-frame clones are kept and a portion is missing. The profile shows 150,000 to 200,000 clones, approximately 80% of them singletons. Material: PBMCs or T cells enriched from blood (not recorded which). These receptors all come from a man in his forties or fifties who had recovered from COVID-19.

The chain employs TRBV6-4 and TRBJ2-2; 8 nucleotides agree with TRBD2. Germline-derived CDR1 and CDR2 are MRHNA and SNTAGT. The J segment lost 4 bases and the V segment lost 6 bases, leaving 4 bases of the junction unmatched. The CDR3 loop spans 14 amino acids. CDR3 sequence (DNA): TGTGCCAGCAGCGGGGGGGCCGGCACCGGGGAGCTGTTTTTT. Its protein product is CASSGGAGTGELFF.

The chain has TRBV28 and TRBJ2-6; 8 bases line up with TRBD1. The CDR3 extends over 18 amino acids. Germline-derived CDR1 and CDR2 are MDHEN and SYDVKM. V trimming: 6 bases; J trimming: 2 bases; junction bases outside the gene matches: 12. The CDR3 loop is CASSQRTGLAAGANVLTF. As DNA, the CDR3 is TGTGCCAGCAGCCAGAGGACAGGGTTGGCTGCTGGGGCCAACGTCCTGACTTTC.

The chain links TRBV7-9 to TRBJ2-1; tentatively, D is TRBD2 (6 bases). Germline CDR1 and CDR2: SEHNR and FQNEAQ (reference sequence). The CDR3 extends over 12 amino acids. Deletions cut 5 bases from V and 12 bases from J, with 14 bases between. CDR3 protein: CASSRGIAGQFF. Written as DNA, the CDR3 is TGTGCCAGCAGCCGCGGGATTGCAGGGCAGTTCTTC.

The rearrangement links TRBV6-5 to TRBJ1-3; D is possibly TRBD1 (5 bases). This CDR3 is built from 15 residues. V was clipped by 7 bases and J by 0 bases, with 13 bases between them. Germline values: CDR1 MNHEY, CDR2 SVGAGI. Here the CDR3 reads CASTRTGPSGNTIYF. The CDR3 nucleotides are TGTGCCAGCACCCGAACAGGTCCCTCTGGAAACACCATATATTTT.

DNA for the CDR3: TGTGCCAGCAGTTTATTCTGGAGCCTTAATGAAAAACTGTTTTTT. It specifies CASSLFWSLNEKLFF. The rearrangement uses TRBV27 and TRBJ1-4; no clear D. The CDR3 is made up of 15 amino acids. Germline-derived CDR1 and CDR2 are MNHEY and SMNVEV (reference sequence). V dropped 1 base and J dropped 4 bases, with 10 bases sitting between them.

This clone has a single count. The chain links TRBV7-2 to TRBJ1-2; D gene uncertain. Trimming shortened V by 3 bases and J by 2 bases, and 13 bases separated the two germline ends. Germline CDR1 reads SGHTA; CDR2 reads FQGNSA. The CDR3 runs 15 residues. The CDR3 DNA is TGTGCCAGCAGCTTGTTTGAGGGCGCGAACTATGGCTACACCTTC. Protein product: CASSLFEGANYGYTF.

This clone was seen only a few times. The chain links TRBV25-1 to TRBJ1-2; 8 bases are shared with TRBD1. CDR1 MGHDK and CDR2 SYGVNS come from the germline V gene. Germline trimming cut 6 bases from V and 4 bases from J; bases unmatched to any gene: 7. This CDR3 is built from 14 residues. CDR3 in DNA: TGTGCCAGCAGGCCTACAGGGGGATCCTATGGCTACACCTTC. This sequence encodes CASRPTGGSYGYTF.

This clone was seen repeatedly, ten times or more. V is TRBV5-6 and J is TRBJ1-2, with D maybe TRBD1 (5 bases). V dropped 0 bases and J dropped 4 bases, with 7 bases sitting between them. The germline V gene encodes CDR1 SGHDT and CDR2 YYEEEE. This CDR3 has 13 residues. This chain's CDR3 is CASSLAQAYGYTF. CDR3 coding DNA: TGTGCCAGCAGCTTGGCACAGGCCTATGGCTACACCTTC.